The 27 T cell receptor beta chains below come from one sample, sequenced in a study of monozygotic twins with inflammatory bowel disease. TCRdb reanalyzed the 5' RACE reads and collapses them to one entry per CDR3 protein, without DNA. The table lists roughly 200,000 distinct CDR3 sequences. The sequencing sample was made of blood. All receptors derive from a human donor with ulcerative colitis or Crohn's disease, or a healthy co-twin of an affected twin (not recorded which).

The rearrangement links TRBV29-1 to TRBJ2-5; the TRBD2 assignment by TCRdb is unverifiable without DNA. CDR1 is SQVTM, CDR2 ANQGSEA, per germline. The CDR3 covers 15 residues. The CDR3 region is CSAIPLIEGKETQYF.

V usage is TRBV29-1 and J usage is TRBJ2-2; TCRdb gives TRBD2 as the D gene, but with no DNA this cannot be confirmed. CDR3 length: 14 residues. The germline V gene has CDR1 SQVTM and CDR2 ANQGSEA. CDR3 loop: CSVEGLAPPGELFF.

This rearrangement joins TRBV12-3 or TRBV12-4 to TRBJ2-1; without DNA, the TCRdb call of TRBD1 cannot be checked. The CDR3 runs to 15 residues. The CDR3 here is CASSFRDATYNEQFF.

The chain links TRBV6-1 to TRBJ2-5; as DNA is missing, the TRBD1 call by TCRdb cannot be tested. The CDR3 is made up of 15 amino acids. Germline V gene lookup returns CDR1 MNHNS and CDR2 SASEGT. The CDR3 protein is CASSPGGRILETQYF.

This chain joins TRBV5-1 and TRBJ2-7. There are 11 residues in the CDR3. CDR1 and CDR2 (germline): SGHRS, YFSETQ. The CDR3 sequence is CASSRWDEQYF.

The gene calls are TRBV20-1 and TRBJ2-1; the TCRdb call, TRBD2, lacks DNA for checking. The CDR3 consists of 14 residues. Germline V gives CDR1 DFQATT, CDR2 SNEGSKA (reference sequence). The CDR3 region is CSAYSGRARNEQFF.

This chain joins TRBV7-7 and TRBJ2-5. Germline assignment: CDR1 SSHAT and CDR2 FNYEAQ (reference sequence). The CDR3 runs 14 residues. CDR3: CASSLWLYQETQYF.

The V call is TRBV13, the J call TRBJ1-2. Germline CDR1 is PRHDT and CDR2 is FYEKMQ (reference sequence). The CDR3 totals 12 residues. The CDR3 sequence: CASSLDPRGFTF.

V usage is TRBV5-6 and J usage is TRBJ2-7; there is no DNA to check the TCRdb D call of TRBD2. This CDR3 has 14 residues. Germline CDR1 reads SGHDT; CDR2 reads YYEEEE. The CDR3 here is CASSLSGLSYEQYF.

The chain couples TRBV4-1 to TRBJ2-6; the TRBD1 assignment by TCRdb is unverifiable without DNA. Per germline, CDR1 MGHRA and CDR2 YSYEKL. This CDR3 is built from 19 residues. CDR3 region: CASSQDPIRGSSGANVLTF.

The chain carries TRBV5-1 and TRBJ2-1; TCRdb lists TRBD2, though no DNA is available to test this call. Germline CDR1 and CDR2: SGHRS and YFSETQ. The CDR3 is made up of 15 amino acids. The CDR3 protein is CASRSGPELSNEQFF. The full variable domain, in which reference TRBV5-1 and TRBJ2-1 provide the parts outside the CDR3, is KAGVTQTPRYLIKTRGQQVTLSCSPISGHRSVSWYQQTPGQGLQFLFEYFSETQRNKGNFPGRFSGRQFSNSRSEMNVSTLELGDSALYLCASRSGPELSNEQFFGPGTRLTVL.

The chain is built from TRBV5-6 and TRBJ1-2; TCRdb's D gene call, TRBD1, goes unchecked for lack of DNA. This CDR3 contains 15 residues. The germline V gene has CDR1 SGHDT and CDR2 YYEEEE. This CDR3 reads CASSFGTGGSYGYTF. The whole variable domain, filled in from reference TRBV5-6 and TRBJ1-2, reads DAGVTQSPTHLIKTRGQQVTLRCSPKSGHDTVSWYQQALGQGPQFIFQYYEEEERQRGNFPDRFSGHQFPNYSSELNVNALLLGDSALYLCASSFGTGGSYGYTFGSGTRLTVV.

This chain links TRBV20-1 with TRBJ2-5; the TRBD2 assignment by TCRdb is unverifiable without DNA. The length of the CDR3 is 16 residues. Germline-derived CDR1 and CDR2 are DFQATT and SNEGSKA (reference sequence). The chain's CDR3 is CSARERPGTNQETQYF.

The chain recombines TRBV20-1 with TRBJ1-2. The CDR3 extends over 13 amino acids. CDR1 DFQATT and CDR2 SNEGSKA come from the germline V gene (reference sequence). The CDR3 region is CRTTQESNYGYTF.

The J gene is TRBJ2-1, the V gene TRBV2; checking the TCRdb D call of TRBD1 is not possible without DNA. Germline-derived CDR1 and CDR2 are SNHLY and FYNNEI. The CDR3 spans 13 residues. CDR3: CASSGQGLNEQFF.

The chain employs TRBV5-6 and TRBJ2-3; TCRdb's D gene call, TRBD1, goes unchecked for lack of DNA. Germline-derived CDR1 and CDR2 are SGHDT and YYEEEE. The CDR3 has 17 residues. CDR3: CASSLAVGTGFTDTQYF.

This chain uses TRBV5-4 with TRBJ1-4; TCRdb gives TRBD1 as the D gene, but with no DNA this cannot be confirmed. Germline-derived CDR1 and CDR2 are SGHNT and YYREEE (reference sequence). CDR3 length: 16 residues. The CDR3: CASSKRGGGNNEKLFF.

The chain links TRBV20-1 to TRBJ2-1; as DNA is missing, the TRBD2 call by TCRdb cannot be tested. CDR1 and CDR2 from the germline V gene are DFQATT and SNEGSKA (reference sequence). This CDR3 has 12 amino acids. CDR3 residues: CSARPRAYEQFF.

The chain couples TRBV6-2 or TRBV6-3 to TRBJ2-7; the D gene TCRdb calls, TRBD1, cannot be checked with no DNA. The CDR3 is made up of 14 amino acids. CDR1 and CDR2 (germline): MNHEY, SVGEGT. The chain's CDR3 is CASSYPTGRYEQYF.

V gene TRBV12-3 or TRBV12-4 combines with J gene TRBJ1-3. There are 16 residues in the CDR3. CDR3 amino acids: CASSLGGAVSGNTIYF.

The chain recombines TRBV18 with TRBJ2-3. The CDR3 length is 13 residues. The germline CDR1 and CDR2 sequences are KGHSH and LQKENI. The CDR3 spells CASSPITTDTQYF.

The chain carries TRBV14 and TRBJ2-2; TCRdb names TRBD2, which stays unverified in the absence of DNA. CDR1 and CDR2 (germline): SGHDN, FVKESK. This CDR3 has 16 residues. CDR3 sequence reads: CASSPLGGLNTGELFF.

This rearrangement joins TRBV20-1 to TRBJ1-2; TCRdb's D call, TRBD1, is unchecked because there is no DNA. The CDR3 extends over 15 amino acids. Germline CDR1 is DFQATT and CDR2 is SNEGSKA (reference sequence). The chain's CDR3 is CSATFDREGNYGYTF.

The CDR3 spells CASSPGQVITDTQYF. The gene calls are TRBV18 and TRBJ2-3; the TCRdb D gene call, TRBD1, has no DNA to confirm it. The CDR3 is 15 amino acids. The V gene's germline CDR1 is KGHSH and CDR2 LQKENI.

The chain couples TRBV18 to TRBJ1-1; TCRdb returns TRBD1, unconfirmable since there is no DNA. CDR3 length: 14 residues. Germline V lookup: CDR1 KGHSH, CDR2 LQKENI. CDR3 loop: CASSPKQDQTEAFF.

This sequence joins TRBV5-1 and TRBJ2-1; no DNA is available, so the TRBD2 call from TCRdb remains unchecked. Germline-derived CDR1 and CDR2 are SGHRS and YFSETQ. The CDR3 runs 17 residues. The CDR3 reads CASSLSGGTSPYNEQFF.

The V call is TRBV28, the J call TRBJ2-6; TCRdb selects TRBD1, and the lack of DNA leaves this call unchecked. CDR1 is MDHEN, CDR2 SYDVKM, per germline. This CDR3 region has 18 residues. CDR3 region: CASSLLGQGLSGANVLTF.